This TCR beta chain came from a study of vaccination effects on CD4 cells after COVID-19. The wider study: The cohort was immunized with two doses of either the BNT162b2 or mRNA-1273 vaccine. The study, taken as a whole, reports: Healthy vaccine recipients' vaccine-induced clones were almost all SARS-CoV-2 mono-reactive.

Data came from immunoSEQ multiplex PCR; TCRdb stores just in-frame clones and leaves some out. Here the sample spans around 30,000 clones, approximately 68% being singletons. CDR1 SNHLY and CDR2 FYNNEI come from the germline V gene. Trimming removed 2 bases at V and 4 bases at J, with 0 bases between. This CDR3 comprises 11 residues. CD4+ T cells specific for antigen were expanded with viral peptide pools by the ViraFEST assay before sequencing. Scientists isolated CD4+ T cells after an approximately 10-day culture period ended. Cultures of roughly 2 million PBMC per well contained approximately 9.6 IU/ml IL-2 plus 10 ug/ml peptides. Days 3 and 7 were when half the medium was replaced with IL-2 medium. Turning to this clone: Its matching antigen is unknown.

Sample: CD4+ T cells from PBMCs cultured with HCoV-229E spike peptides, taken before COVID-19 vaccination. The genes are TRBV2 and TRBJ2-1, with D unresolved. The sequence was collected from a human donor who received a COVID-19 vaccine. CDR3 residues: CASSEYNEQFF. Written as DNA, the CDR3 is TGTGCCAGCAGTGAATACAATGAGCAGTTCTTC.